This T cell receptor beta chain was identified in a study of cytomegalovirus exposure and HLA in healthy donors. Study-wide findings and caveats: Based on reports, TCR beta sequences accurately predicted HLA-A and HLA-B alleles for most subjects.

Amplification used 60 Vbeta primers and 13 Jbeta primers. Generated by immunoSEQ multiplex PCR, the TCRdb table keeps only in-frame clones and is missing some. The data show tens of thousands of clones, 85% seen once. Notes on this clone: The antigen is unknown.

This TCR derives from a female donor in good health and CMV-seronegative. Sequenced material: PBMCs.

This CDR3 is CASRRGTGDEQFF. The CDR3 DNA sequence: TGTGCCAGCCGGCGCGGGACAGGGGATGAGCAGTTCTTC. This chain connects TRBV2 to TRBJ2-1; 10 bases are shared with TRBD1. Germline lookup yields CDR1 SNHLY and CDR2 FYNNEI. The CDR3 has 13 amino acids. With 8 bases clipped from V and 8 bases from J, the junction kept 6 bases outside the gene matches.